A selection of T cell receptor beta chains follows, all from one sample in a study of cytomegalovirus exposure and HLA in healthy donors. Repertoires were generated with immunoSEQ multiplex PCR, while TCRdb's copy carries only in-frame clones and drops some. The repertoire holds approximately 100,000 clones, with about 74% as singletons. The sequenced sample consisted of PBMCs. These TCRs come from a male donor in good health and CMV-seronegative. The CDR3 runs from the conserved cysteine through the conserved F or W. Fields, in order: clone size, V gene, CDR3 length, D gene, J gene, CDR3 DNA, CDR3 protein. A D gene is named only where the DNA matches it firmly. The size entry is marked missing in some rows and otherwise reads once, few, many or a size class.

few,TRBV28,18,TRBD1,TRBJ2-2,TGTGCCAGCAGTTTTTCCACAGGACAGGGGATAGACACCGGGGAGCTGTTTTTT,CASSFSTGQGIDTGELFF
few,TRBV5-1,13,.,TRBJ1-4,TGCGCCAGCAGCAATGAACAGGCCGAAAAACTGTTTTTT,CASSNEQAEKLFF
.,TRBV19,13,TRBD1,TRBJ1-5,TGTGCCAGTAGTGACAGGGACAATCAGCCCCAGCATTTT,CASSDRDNQPQHF
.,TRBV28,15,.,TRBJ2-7,TGTGCCAGCAGCTTCCGGACAGGGAGGGTCTACGAGCAGTACTTC,CASSFRTGRVYEQYF
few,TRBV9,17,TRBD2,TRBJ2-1,TGTGCCAGCAGCGCCTCCTTACTAGCGGAGTACTACAATGAGCAGTTCTTC,CASSASLLAEYYNEQFF
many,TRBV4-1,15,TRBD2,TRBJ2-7,TGCGCCAGCAGCCAAAGGACTAGCGGTGCCTACGAGCAGTACTTC,CASSQRTSGAYEQYF
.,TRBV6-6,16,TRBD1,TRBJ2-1,TGTGCCAGCAGTTTAAACAGGGGCCGCCTATACAATGAGCAGTTCTTC,CASSLNRGRLYNEQFF
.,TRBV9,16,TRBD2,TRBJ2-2,TGTGCCAGCAGCGTAGATGGCGGGAGGGCCGTCGGGGAGCTGTTTTTT,CASSVDGGRAVGELFF
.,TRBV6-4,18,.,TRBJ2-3,TGTGCCAGCAGGAAGCCAGAACGACGGGATTCTAGCACAGATACGCAGTATTTT,CASRKPERRDSSTDTQYF
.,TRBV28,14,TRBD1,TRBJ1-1,TGTGCCATCGGGACAGCCCCGGAGAACACTGAAGCTTTCTTT,CAIGTAPENTEAFF
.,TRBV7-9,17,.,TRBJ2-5,TGTTCCAGCAGCCAACGGGGGTCAGGGGGTTTCCAAGAGACCCAGTACTTC,CSSSQRGSGGFQETQYF
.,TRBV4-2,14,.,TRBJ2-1,TGTGCCAGCAGCCACCAAAGCCCAGGGGATGAGCAGTTCTTC,CASSHQSPGDEQFF
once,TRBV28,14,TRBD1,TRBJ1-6,TGTGCCAGCACCTGGGGACAGTTATATTCACCCCTCCACTTT,CASTWGQLYSPLHF
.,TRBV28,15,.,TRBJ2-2,TGTGCCAGCAGTTTAGGGAGTTTTAACACCGGGGAGCTGTTTTTT,CASSLGSFNTGELFF
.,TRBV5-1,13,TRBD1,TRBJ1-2,TGCGCCAGCAGATGGGACAGGAGCTATGGCTACACCTTC,CASRWDRSYGYTF
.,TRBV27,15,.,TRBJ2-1,TGTGCCAGCATTAGACAATCGGGGTTGGGGAATGAGCAGTTCTTC,CASIRQSGLGNEQFF
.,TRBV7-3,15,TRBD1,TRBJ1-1,TGTGCCAGCAGCACCACAGGGGGTGGGGATGGTGAAGCTTTCTTT,CASSTTGGGDGEAFF
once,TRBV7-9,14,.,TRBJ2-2,TGTGCCAGCAGCCCTGAGACTAGCACCGGGGAGCTGTTTTTT,CASSPETSTGELFF
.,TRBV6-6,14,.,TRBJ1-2,TGTGCCAGCAGTTACTCGTACACCGCCTATGGCTACACCTTC,CASSYSYTAYGYTF
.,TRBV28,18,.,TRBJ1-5,TGTGCCAGGACCTCGGAGACCGAGGCTGAGAATAGCAATCAGCCCCAGCATTTT,CARTSETEAENSNQPQHF
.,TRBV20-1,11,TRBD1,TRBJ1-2,TGTATAGGACAGGGGAACTATGGCTACACCTTC,CIGQGNYGYTF
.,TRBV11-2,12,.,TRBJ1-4,TGTGCCAGCACCTCGAAGGATTCTCAGACTTTTTTT,CASTSKDSQTFF
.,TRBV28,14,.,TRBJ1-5,TGTGCCAGCACTCCGGGGGGCGGGAATCAGCCCCAGCATTTT,CASTPGGGNQPQHF
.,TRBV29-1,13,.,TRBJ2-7,TGCAGCGTTGAAGAGGGGGCGACCTACGAGCAGTACTTC,CSVEEGATYEQYF
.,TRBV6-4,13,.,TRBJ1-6,TGTGCCAGCGCCTCCAGCGATAATTCACCCCTCCACTTT,CASASSDNSPLHF
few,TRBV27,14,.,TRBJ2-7,TGTGCCAGCAGTTTAGGAGACGCAGCCTACGAGCAGTACTTC,CASSLGDAAYEQYF
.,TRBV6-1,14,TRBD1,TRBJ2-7,TGTGCCAGCAGTAAACCGGGACAGCCCTACGAGCAGTACTTC,CASSKPGQPYEQYF
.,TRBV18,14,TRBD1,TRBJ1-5,TGTGCCAGCTCAGGGGGACAGGACAATCAGCCCCAGCATTTT,CASSGGQDNQPQHF
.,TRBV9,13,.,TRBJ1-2,TGTGCCAGCAGCCTCTTCACAGCCTATGGCTACACCTTC,CASSLFTAYGYTF
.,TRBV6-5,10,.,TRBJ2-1,TGTGCTTCTCGGGGGAACTTCGAGTTCTTC,CASRGNFEFF
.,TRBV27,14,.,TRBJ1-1,TGTGCCAGCAGGACCCGGATAGGCGGCACTGAAGCTTTCTTT,CASRTRIGGTEAFF
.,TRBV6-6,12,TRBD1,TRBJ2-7,TGTGCCAGCAGCGGGACAGGGAACGAGCAGTACTTC,CASSGTGNEQYF
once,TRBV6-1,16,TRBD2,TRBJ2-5,TGTGCCAGCAGTGAACCGAGCGGGGCTTACCAAGAGACCCAGTACTTC,CASSEPSGAYQETQYF
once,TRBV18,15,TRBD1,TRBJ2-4,TGTGCCAGCTCACCACCGAGACAGGGCGGGAACATTCAGTACTTC,CASSPPRQGGNIQYF
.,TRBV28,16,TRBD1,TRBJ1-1,TGTGCCAGCAGAGGGGAAGGACAGGGGTCTAACACTGAAGCTTTCTTT,CASRGEGQGSNTEAFF
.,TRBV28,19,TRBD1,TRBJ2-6,TGTGCCAGCAGTTCACTAAGGACAGGGCTGCCCTCTGGGGCCAACGTCCTGACTTTC,CASSSLRTGLPSGANVLTF
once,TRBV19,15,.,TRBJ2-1,TGTGCCAGTAGTAGAAGCGGAGCCTCCTACAATGAGCAGTTCTTC,CASSRSGASYNEQFF
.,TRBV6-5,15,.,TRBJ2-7,TGTGCCAGCAGTAGGGTTTGGACAGACCCAGGCGAGCAGTACTTC,CASSRVWTDPGEQYF
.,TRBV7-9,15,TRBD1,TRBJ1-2,TGTGCCAGCAGCTACCCGGGACAGAACATCTATGGCTACACCTTC,CASSYPGQNIYGYTF
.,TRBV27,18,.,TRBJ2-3,TGTGCCAGCAGTATGGTGGTTCCTACTAGCTCGAGCACAGATACGCAGTATTTT,CASSMVVPTSSSTDTQYF
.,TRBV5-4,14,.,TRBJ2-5,TGTGCCAGCAGTTGGAGGGGGGGTCGAGAGACCCAGTACTTC,CASSWRGGRETQYF
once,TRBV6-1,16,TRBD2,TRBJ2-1,TGTGCCAGCAGTGAAGGCCTAGCGGGACTAAACAGTGAGCAGTTCTTC,CASSEGLAGLNSEQFF
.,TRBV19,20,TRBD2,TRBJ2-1,TGTGCCAGTAGTATAGGGAGGGGCCCAGCTAGCGGGGCTTCCTACAATGAGCAGTTCTTC,CASSIGRGPASGASYNEQFF
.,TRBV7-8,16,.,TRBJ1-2,TGTGCCAGCAGCTTAGCGGGGGGGGGAGCTAACTATGGCTACACCTTC,CASSLAGGGANYGYTF
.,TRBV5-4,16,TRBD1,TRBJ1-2,TGTGCCAGCAGCACTCTTCGGACAGGAGCTAACTATGGCTACACCTTC,CASSTLRTGANYGYTF
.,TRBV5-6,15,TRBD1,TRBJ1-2,TGTGCCAGCAGCGGAGATGACAGGGAGGTCAATGGCTACACCTTC,CASSGDDREVNGYTF
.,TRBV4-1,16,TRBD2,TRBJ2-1,TGCGCCAGCAGCCCCCGACTAGCGGGAGTAATCAATGAGCAGTTCTTC,CASSPRLAGVINEQFF
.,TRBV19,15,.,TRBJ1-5,TGTGCCAGTAGTATAAGCCCCCAGGGGTTTCAGCCCCAGCATTTT,CASSISPQGFQPQHF
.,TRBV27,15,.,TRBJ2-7,TGTGCCAGCAGTTTATACGGACAGTTTCCCTACGAGCAGTACTTC,CASSLYGQFPYEQYF
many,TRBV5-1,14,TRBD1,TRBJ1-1,TGCGCCAGCAGCTGGACAGGTGATGGAACTGAAGCTTTCTTT,CASSWTGDGTEAFF
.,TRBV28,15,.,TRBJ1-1,TGTGCCAGCAGGCTAGGAGGGACGCCGAACACTGAAGCTTTCTTT,CASRLGGTPNTEAFF
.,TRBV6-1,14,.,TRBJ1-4,TGTGCCAGCAGCGCATTTTGGCCCGATGAAAAACTGTTTTTT,CASSAFWPDEKLFF
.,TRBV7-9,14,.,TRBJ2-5,TGTGCCAGCAGCTTAGGGGGGGATCAAGAGACCCAGTACTTC,CASSLGGDQETQYF